This T cell receptor (beta chain) was obtained from a study of T cell changes during pregnancy in multiple sclerosis. The CDR3 consists of 15 residues. Germline trimming cut 0 bases from V and 5 bases from J; bases unmatched to any gene: 3. Germline CDR1 and CDR2: WSHSY and SAAADI. The table came from immunoSEQ multiplex PCR; TCRdb's copy has only in-frame clones and leaves some out. The sample holds about 83,000 clones; about 90% are singletons and the top ten take 3.5% to 4%. This clonotype originated in a female donor in good health, serving as a control in a pregnancy study. Some clones in this sample may be carry-over from other donors' samples. V and J are TRBV10-2 and TRBJ2-5, with 10 bases identical to TRBD1. The sequences come from PBMCs, collected in the first trimester of pregnancy. CDR3: CASSESTGGAETQYF. CDR3 sequence (DNA): TGCGCCAGCAGTGAGTCGACAGGGGGCGCGGAGACCCAGTACTTC.